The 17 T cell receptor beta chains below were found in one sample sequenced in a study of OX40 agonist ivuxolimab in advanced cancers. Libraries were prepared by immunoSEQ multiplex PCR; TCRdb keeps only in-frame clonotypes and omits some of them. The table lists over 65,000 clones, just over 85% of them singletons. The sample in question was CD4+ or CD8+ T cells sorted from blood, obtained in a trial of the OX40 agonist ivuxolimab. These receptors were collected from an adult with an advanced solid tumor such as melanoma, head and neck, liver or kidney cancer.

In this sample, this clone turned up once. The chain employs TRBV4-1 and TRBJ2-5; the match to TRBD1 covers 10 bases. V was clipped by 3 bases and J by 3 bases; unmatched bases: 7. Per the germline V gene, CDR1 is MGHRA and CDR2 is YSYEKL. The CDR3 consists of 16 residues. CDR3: CASSHGQGVQKETQYF. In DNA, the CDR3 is TGCGCCAGCAGCCATGGACAGGGGGTGCAGAAAGAGACCCAGTACTTC.

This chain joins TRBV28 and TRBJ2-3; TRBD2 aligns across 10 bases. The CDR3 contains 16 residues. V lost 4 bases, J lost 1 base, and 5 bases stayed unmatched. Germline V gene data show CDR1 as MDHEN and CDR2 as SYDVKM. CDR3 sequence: CASSSLAGRGTDTQYF. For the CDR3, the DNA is TGTGCCAGCAGTTCACTAGCGGGGAGGGGCACAGATACGCAGTATTTT.

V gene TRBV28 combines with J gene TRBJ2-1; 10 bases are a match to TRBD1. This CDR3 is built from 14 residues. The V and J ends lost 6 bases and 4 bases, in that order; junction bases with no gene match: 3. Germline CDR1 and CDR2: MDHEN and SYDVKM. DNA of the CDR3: TGTGCCAGCAGGCGGACAGGGGGTTACAATGAGCAGTTCTTC. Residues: CASRRTGGYNEQFF.

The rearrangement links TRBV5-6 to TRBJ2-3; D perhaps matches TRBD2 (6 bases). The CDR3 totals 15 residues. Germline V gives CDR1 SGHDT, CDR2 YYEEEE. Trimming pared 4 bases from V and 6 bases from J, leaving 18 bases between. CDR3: CASSGHGSRGDTQYF. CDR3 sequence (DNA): TGTGCCAGCAGCGGGCACGGTTCCCGGGGGGATACGCAGTATTTT.

The CDR3 here is CASSLSLGVGTEAFF. Here the CDR3 DNA reads TGTGCCAGCAGCTTATCGTTGGGGGTAGGGACTGAAGCTTTCTTT. This chain links TRBV13 with TRBJ1-1, with D possibly being TRBD1 (5 bases). Trimming removed 2 bases at V and 5 bases at J, with 15 bases between. The CDR3 sequence is 15 residues long. Germline CDR1 reads PRHDT; CDR2 reads FYEKMQ (reference sequence).

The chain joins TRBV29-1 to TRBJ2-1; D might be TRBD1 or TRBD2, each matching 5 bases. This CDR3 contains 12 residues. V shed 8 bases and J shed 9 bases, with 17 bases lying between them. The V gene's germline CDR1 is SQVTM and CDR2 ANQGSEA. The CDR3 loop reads CSLGRPKGEQFF. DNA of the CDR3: TGCAGCTTGGGACGGCCCAAAGGTGAGCAGTTCTTC.

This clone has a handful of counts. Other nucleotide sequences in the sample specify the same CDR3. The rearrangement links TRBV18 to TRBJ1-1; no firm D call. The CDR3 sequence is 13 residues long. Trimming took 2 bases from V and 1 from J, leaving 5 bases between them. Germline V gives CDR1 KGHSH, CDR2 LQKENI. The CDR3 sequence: CASSPGQNTEAFF. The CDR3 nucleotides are TGTGCCAGCTCACCAGGGCAGAACACTGAAGCTTTCTTT.

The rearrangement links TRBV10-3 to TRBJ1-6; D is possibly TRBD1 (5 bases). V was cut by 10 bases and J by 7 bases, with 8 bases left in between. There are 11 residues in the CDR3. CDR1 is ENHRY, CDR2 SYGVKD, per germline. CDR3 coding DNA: TGTGCCACCAGGGCGAATTCACCCCTCCACTTT. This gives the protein CATRANSPLHF.

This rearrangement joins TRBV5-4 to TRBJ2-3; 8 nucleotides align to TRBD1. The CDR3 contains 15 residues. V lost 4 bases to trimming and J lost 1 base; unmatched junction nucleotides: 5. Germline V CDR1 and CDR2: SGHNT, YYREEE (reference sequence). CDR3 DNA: TGTGCCAGCAGCCCCTCGGGACAGGGCACAGATACGCAGTATTTT. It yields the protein CASSPSGQGTDTQYF. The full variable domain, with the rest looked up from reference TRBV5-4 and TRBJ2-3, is ETGVTQSPTHLIKTRGQQVTLRCSSQSGHNTVSWYQQALGQGPQFIFQYYREEENGRGNFPPRFSGLQFPNYSSELNVNALELDDSALYLCASSPSGQGTDTQYFGPGTRLTVL.

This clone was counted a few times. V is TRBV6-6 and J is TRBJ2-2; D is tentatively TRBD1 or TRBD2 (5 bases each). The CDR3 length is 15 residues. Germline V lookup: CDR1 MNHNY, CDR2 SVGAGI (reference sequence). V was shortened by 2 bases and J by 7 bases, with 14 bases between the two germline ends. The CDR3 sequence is CASSYLVGGSGELFF. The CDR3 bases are TGTGCCAGCAGTTACCTAGTTGGGGGTAGCGGGGAGCTGTTTTTT.

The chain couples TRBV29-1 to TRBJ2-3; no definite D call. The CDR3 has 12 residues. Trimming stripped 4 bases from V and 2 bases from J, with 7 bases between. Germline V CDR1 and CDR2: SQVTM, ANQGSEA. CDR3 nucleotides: TGCAGCGTTGGCCAGGCCACAGATACGCAGTATTTT. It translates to CSVGQATDTQYF.

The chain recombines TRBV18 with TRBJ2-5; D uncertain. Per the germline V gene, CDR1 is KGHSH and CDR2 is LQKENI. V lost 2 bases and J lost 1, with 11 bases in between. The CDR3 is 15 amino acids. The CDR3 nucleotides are TGTGCCAGCTCACCAATCCTCAGCCCCCAAGAGACCCAGTACTTC. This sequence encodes CASSPILSPQETQYF.

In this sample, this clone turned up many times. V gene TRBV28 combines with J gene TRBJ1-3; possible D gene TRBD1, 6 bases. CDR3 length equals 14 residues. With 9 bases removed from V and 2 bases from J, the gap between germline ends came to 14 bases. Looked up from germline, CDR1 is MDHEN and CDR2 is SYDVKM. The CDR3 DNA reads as TGTGCCAGTTTAGGGGGGAGGACTGGAAACACCATATATTTT. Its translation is CASLGGRTGNTIYF.

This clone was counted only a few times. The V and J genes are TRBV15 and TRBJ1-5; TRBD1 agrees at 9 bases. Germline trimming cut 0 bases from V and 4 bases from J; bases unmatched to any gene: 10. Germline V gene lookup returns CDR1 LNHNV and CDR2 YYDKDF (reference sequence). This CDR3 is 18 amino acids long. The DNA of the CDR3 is TGTGCCACCAGCAGAGATGGTGTGAACAGGGGGCTGAATCAGCCCCAGCATTTT. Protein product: CATSRDGVNRGLNQPQHF. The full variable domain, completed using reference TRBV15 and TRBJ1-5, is DAMVIQNPRYQVTQFGKPVTLSCSQTLNHNVMYWYQQKSSQAPKLLFHYYDKDFNNEADTPDNFQSRRPNTSFCFLDIRSPGLGDTAMYLCATSRDGVNRGLNQPQHFGDGTRLSIL.

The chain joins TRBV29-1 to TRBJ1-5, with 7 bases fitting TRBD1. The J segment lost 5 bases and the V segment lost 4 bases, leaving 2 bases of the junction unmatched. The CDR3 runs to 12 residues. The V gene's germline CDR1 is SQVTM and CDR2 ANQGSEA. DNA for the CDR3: TGCAGCGTTGGGGACAGCGATCAGCCCCAGCATTTT. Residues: CSVGDSDQPQHF. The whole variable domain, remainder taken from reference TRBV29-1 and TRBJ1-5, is SAVISQKPSRDICQRGTSLTIQCQVDSQVTMMFWYRQQPGQSLTLIATANQGSEATYESGFVIDKFPISRPNLTFSTLTVSNMSPEDSSIYLCSVGDSDQPQHFGDGTRLSIL.

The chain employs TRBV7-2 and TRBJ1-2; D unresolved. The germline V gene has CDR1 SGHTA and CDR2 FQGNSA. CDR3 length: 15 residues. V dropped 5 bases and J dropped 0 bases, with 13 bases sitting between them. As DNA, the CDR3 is TGTGCCAGCAGCCCAGGATGGACTTCTAACTATGGCTACACCTTC. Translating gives CASSPGWTSNYGYTF. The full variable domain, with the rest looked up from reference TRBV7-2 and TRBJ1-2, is GAGVSQSPSNKVTEKGKDVELRCDPISGHTALYWYRQSLGQGLEFLIYFQGNSAPDKSGLPSDRFSAERTGGSVSTLTIQRTQQEDSAVYLCASSPGWTSNYGYTFGSGTRLTVV.

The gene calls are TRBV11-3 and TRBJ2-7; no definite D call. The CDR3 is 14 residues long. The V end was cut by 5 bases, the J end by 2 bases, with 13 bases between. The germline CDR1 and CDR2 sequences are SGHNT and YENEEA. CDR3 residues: CASSSTAGPYEQYF. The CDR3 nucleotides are TGTGCCAGCAGCAGTACCGCCGGCCCCTACGAGCAGTACTTC.